Listed below are T cell receptor beta chains from one sample, sequenced in a study of T-cell reconstitution after alpha-beta-depleted transplantation in children. One entry per CDR3 protein results from TCRdb running MiXCR on the PCR reads. The sample lists 95,000 to 120,000 distinct CDR3 sequences, 5% to 8% seen once, with roughly 25% in the top ten. The sequences come from PBMCs, mostly from graft donor cells, collected 360 days after TCRalphabeta/CD19-depleted stem cell transplant. These TCRs come from a male patient between 2 and 10 years old who had a stem cell transplant for acute lymphoblastic leukemia, so the T cells may come from the graft donor. CDR3s include the opening cysteine and the closing phenylalanine or tryptophan. D genes are given only for firm matches. Part of the rows lack a size; the others show once, few, many or a class for expanded clones.

CDR3 protein,CDR3 DNA,D gene,V gene,J gene,clone size
CASSPQGAISTDTQYF,TGTGCCAGCAGCCCCCAGGGGGCGATTAGCACAGATACGCAGTATTTT,TRBD1,TRBV12-3/TRBV12-4,TRBJ2-3,many
CASSQGIFVTVTLLYGYTF,TGTGCCAGCAGCCAAGGAATTTTCGTGACAGTAACCCTCCTCTATGGCTACACCTTC,-,TRBV3-1,TRBJ1-2,many
CASSSKGFSNNEQFF,TGTGCCAGCAGTTCGAAGGGCTTCTCGAACAATGAGCAGTTCTTC,-,TRBV28,TRBJ2-1,many
CASSYSRKQFF,TGTGCCAGCAGTTACTCGCGAAAGCAGTTCTTC,-,TRBV6-2/TRBV6-3,TRBJ2-1,many
CATSGGNTIYF,TGTGCCACCAGTGGAGGAAACACCATATATTTT,-,TRBV24-1,TRBJ1-3,few
CASSQDDRTGRHEQYF,TGCGCCAGCAGCCAAGATGATCGCACAGGGCGACACGAGCAGTACTTC,-,TRBV4-3,TRBJ2-7,many
CASSPDPAYNEQFF,TGTGCCAGCAGCCCGGATCCAGCCTACAATGAGCAGTTCTTC,-,TRBV7-9,TRBJ2-1,few
CATSREKGGRETQYF,TGTGCCACCAGCAGAGAAAAAGGGGGCCGGGAGACCCAGTACTTC,TRBD1,TRBV15,TRBJ2-5,many
CAISALQGRQTEAFF,TGTGCCATCAGTGCGCTACAGGGTAGACAGACTGAAGCTTTCTTT,-,TRBV10-3,TRBJ1-1,many
CSARGGLRTWPQHF,TGCAGTGCCCGGGGGGGACTAAGGACATGGCCCCAGCATTTT,-,TRBV20-1,TRBJ1-5,many
CATSVQGNQPQHF,TGTGCCACCAGTGTACAGGGGAATCAGCCCCAGCATTTT,TRBD1,TRBV24-1,TRBJ1-5,many
CASSYFPGQETQYF,TGTGCCAGCAGTTACTTCCCAGGGCAAGAGACCCAGTACTTC,-,TRBV6-2/TRBV6-3,TRBJ2-5,many
CASSFRTGEKLFF,TGTGCCAGCAGCTTTCGGACAGGGGAAAAACTGTTTTTT,TRBD1,TRBV7-9,TRBJ1-4,-
CASSPVAAYEQYF,TGTGCCAGCAGCCCGGTCGCAGCCTACGAGCAGTACTTC,-,TRBV7-9,TRBJ2-7,many
CATSRGTDSRQETQYF,TGTGCCACCAGCAGAGGGACGGACAGTCGACAAGAGACCCAGTACTTC,-,TRBV15,TRBJ2-5,many
CASSSEAEIAKNIQYF,TGCGCCAGCAGCTCAGAGGCCGAAATAGCCAAAAACATTCAGTACTTC,-,TRBV5-1,TRBJ2-4,many
CSARNYREGNQPQHF,TGCAGTGCTCGCAATTACAGGGAGGGCAATCAGCCCCAGCATTTT,-,TRBV20-1,TRBJ1-5,many
CASSPSGQNEQFF,TGTGCCAGCAGCCCGAGCGGTCAAAATGAGCAGTTCTTC,-,TRBV13,TRBJ2-1,many
CASWEGINQPQHF,TGTGCCAGCTGGGAGGGTATAAATCAGCCCCAGCATTTT,-,TRBV6-5,TRBJ1-5,many
CSAPNDGYTF,TGCAGTGCTCCCAATGATGGCTACACCTTC,-,TRBV20-1,TRBJ1-2,few
CANPDRFYGYTF,TGTGCCAACCCGGACAGGTTCTATGGCTACACCTTC,TRBD1,TRBV2,TRBJ1-2,few
CSARGPQVYEQYF,TGCAGTGCTAGAGGTCCGCAGGTCTACGAGCAGTACTTC,-,TRBV20-1,TRBJ2-7,-
CASSQDRGTAFYTF,TGCGCCAGCAGCCAAGATAGGGGAACGGCGTTCTACACCTTC,-,TRBV4-3,TRBJ1-2,many
CASSVGGGYYGYTF,TGTGCCAGCAGCGTAGGGGGAGGCTACTATGGCTACACCTTC,-,TRBV9,TRBJ1-2,many
CASSFFGTGGHEQYF,TGTGCCAGCAGTTTCTTCGGGACAGGGGGCCACGAGCAGTACTTC,TRBD1,TRBV28,TRBJ2-7,many
CASSHSSLTGELFF,TGTGCCAGCAGCCACTCTTCCCTCACCGGGGAGCTGTTTTTT,-,TRBV3-1,TRBJ2-2,-
CVSSYRNTEAFF,TGTGTCAGCAGCTACAGGAACACTGAAGCTTTCTTT,-,TRBV28,TRBJ1-1,few
CASSQAAGTGAYEQYF,TGCGCCAGCAGCCAAGCGGCCGGGACAGGGGCCTACGAGCAGTACTTC,TRBD1,TRBV4-3,TRBJ2-7,few
CSASREGGRNIQYF,TGCAGTGCTAGTAGGGAGGGGGGCCGAAACATTCAGTACTTC,-,TRBV20-1,TRBJ2-4,many
CASSLTPGAYGYTF,TGTGCCAGCAGCTTAACCCCAGGGGCATATGGCTACACCTTC,-,TRBV7-9,TRBJ1-2,-
CSARSLAGEVEQYF,TGCAGTGCTAGATCTTTAGCGGGAGAGGTCGAGCAGTACTTC,TRBD2,TRBV20-1,TRBJ2-7,many
CSAISSGNEQYF,TGCAGTGCTATTTCCAGCGGGAACGAGCAGTACTTC,TRBD2,TRBV20-1,TRBJ2-7,-
CASSVEDRLGLYEQYF,TGTGCCAGCAGCGTAGAAGACCGCCTAGGTCTCTACGAGCAGTACTTC,-,TRBV9,TRBJ2-7,many
CASSQVSGGPTDTQYF,TGTGCCAGCAGCCAGGTTAGCGGGGGGCCCACAGATACGCAGTATTTT,TRBD2,TRBV3-1,TRBJ2-3,few
CASSPGVAYEQYF,TGTGCCAGCTCACCGGGGGTTGCCTACGAGCAGTACTTC,-,TRBV18,TRBJ2-7,-
CASSLVVSYEQYF,TGTGCCAGCAGCTTGGTAGTTTCCTACGAGCAGTACTTC,-,TRBV5-6,TRBJ2-7,-
CASSQADGGSYEQYF,TGTGCCAGCAGCCAAGCTGACGGAGGATCCTACGAGCAGTACTTC,-,TRBV4-2,TRBJ2-7,-
CASSLTSQPQHF,TGTGCCAGCAGTCTGACTAGTCAGCCCCAGCATTTT,-,TRBV28,TRBJ1-5,few
CSARGKRSTDTQYF,TGCAGTGCTAGAGGAAAAAGGAGCACAGATACGCAGTATTTT,-,TRBV20-1,TRBJ2-3,many
CASSPPTTPETQYF,TGTGCCAGCAGTCCCCCGACCACCCCTGAGACCCAGTACTTC,-,TRBV12-3/TRBV12-4,TRBJ2-5,many
CASQEAGASYEQYF,TGTGCCAGCCAGGAGGCAGGGGCCTCCTACGAGCAGTACTTC,-,TRBV6-2/TRBV6-3,TRBJ2-7,few
CASSLGGRDEQFF,TGTGCCAGCAGCTTAGGGGGGCGGGATGAGCAGTTCTTC,-,TRBV7-9,TRBJ2-1,many
CASSYGRGSYNEQFF,TGTGCCAGCAGTTACGGGCGCGGCTCCTACAATGAGCAGTTCTTC,-,TRBV6-2/TRBV6-3,TRBJ2-1,many
CASSPSPGQGRIGSGNTIYF,TGTGCCAGCAGCCCCTCTCCCGGACAGGGACGAATAGGATCTGGAAACACCATATATTTT,TRBD1,TRBV12-3/TRBV12-4,TRBJ1-3,many
CASSQDGDRGQFF,TGCGCCAGCAGCCAAGATGGGGACAGGGGGCAGTTTTTT,TRBD1,TRBV4-3,TRBJ1-4,many
CASSLAPNTGELFF,TGTGCCAGCAGCTTGGCCCCTAACACCGGGGAGCTGTTTTTT,-,TRBV5-5,TRBJ2-2,many
CASSVGQGNTEAFF,TGCGCCAGCAGCGTGGGACAGGGGAACACTGAAGCTTTCTTT,TRBD1,TRBV5-1,TRBJ1-1,many
CASSVKGIDEQYF,TGTGCCAGCAGCGTGAAGGGAATCGACGAGCAGTACTTC,-,TRBV9,TRBJ2-7,few
CASSLGGTSGKSSYNEQFF,TGTGCCAGCAGCTTAGGGGGCACTAGCGGAAAGAGCTCCTACAATGAGCAGTTCTTC,TRBD2,TRBV11-2,TRBJ2-1,-
CASSQGTDEKLFF,TGTGCCAGCAGTCAGGGGACAGATGAAAAACTGTTTTTT,TRBD1,TRBV7-6,TRBJ1-4,many
CASSTPRDGSSYEQYF,TGTGCCAGCAGCACACCTCGGGACGGGAGCTCCTACGAGCAGTACTTC,-,TRBV27,TRBJ2-7,-
CASSRPGLKSPLHF,TGTGCCAGCAGCCGACCGGGACTAAAATCACCCCTCCACTTT,-,TRBV5-6,TRBJ1-6,many